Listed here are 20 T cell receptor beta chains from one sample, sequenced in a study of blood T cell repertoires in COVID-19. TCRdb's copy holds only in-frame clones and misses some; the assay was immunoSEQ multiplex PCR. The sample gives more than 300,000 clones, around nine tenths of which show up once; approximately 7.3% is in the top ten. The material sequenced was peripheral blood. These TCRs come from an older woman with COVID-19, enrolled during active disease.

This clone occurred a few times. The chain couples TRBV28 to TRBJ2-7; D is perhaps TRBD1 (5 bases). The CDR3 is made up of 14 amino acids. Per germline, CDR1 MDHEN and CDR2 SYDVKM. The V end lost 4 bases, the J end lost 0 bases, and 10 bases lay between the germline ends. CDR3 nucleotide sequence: TGTGCCAGCAGTTCACAGGTCAGCTCCTACGAGCAGTACTTC. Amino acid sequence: CASSSQVSSYEQYF.

The CDR3 nucleotides are TGTGCCAGCGAGGCCAGGGGGAGCTCCTACAATGAGCAGTTCTTC. Translating gives CASEARGSSYNEQFF. This chain uses TRBV19 with TRBJ2-1, with TRBD1 matching 7 bases. J was trimmed by 0 bases and V by 9 bases; bases with no gene match: 8. In germline, CDR1 is LNHDA, CDR2 SQIVND (reference sequence). The CDR3 has 15 amino acids.

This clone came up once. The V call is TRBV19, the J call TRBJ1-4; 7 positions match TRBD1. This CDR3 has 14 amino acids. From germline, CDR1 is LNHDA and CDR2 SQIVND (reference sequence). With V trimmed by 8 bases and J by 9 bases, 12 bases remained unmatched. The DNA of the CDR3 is TGTGCCAGTTCTACCGGGACAGCAGACCAAAAACTGTTTTTT. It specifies CASSTGTADQKLFF.

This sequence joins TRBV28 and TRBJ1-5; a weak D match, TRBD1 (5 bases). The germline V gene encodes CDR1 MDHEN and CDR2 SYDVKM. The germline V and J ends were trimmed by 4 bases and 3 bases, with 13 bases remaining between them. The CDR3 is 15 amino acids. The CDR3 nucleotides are TGTGCCAGCAGTTACCCTGGGGGGGACAATCAGCCCCAGCATTTT. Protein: CASSYPGGDNQPQHF.

DNA of the CDR3: TGTGCCAGCAGCTCAACTGCTAATGAGCAGTTCTTC. This encodes CASSSTANEQFF. The J gene is TRBJ2-1, the V gene TRBV5-6; D ambiguous. Germline V CDR1 and CDR2: SGHDT, YYEEEE. V was pared by 3 bases and J by 7 bases, with 8 bases between. This CDR3 has 12 residues.

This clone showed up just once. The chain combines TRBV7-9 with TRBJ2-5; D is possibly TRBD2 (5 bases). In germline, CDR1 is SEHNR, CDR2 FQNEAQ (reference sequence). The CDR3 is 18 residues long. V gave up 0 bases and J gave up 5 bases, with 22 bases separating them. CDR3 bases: TGTGCCAGCAGCTTAGCCCGGACGGGAATCTCCACGGGGGAGACCCAGTACTTC. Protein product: CASSLARTGISTGETQYF.

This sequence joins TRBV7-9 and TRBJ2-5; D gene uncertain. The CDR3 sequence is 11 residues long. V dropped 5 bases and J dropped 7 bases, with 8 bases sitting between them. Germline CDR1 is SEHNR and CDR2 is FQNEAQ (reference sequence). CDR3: CASSREVTQYF. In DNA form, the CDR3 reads TGTGCCAGCAGCCGAGAGGTGACCCAGTACTTC.

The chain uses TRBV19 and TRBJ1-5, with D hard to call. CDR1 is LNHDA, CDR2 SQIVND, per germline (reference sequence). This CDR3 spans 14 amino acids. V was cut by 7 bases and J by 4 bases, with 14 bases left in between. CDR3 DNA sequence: TGTGCCAGTAAGAAACCCGGGGTTAATCAGCCCCAGCATTTT. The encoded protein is CASKKPGVNQPQHF.

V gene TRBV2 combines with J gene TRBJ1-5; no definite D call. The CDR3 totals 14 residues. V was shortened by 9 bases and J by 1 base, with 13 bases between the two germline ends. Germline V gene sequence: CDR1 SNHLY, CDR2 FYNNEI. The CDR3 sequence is CASNREVSNQPQHF. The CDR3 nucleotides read TGTGCCAGTAACAGAGAAGTGAGCAATCAGCCCCAGCATTTT.

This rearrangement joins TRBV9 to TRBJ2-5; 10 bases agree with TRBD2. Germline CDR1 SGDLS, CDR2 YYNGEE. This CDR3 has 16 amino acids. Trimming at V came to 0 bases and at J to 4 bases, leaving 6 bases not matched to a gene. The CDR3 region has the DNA TGTGCCAGCAGCGTAGAGGATAGCGGGGGGCGAGAGACCCAGTACTTC. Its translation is CASSVEDSGGRETQYF.

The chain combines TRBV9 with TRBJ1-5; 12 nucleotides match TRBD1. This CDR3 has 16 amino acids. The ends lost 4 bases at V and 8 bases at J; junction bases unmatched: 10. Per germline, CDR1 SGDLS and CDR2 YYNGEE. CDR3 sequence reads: CASSPSGQGAREPQHF. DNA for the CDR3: TGTGCCAGCAGCCCGTCGGGACAGGGGGCGAGGGAGCCCCAGCATTTT.

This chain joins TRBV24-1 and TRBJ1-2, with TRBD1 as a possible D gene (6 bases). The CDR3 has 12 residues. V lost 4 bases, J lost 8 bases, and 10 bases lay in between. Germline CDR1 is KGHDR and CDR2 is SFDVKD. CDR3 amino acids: CATSEGARGYTF. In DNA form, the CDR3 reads TGTGCCACCAGTGAGGGGGCGAGAGGCTACACCTTC.

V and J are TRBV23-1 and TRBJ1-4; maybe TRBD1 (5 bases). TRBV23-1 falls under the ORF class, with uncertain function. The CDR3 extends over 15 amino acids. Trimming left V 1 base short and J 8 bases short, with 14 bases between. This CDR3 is CASSQLPGVGEKLFF. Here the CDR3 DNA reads TGCGCCAGCAGTCAATTACCGGGGGTAGGAGAAAAACTGTTTTTT.

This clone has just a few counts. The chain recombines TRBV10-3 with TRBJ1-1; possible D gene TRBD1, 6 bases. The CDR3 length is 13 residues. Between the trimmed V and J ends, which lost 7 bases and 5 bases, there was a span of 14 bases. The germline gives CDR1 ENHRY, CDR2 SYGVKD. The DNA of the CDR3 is TGTGCCATCACGGGGGGAAGGGGGACTGAAGCTTTCTTT. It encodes CAITGGRGTEAFF.

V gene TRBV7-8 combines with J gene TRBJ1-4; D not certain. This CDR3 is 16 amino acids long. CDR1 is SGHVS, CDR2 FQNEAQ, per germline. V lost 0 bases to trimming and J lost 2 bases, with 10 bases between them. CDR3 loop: CASSLATGRTNEKLFF. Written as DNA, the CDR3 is TGTGCCAGCAGCTTAGCGACGGGTAGGACTAATGAAAAACTGTTTTTT.

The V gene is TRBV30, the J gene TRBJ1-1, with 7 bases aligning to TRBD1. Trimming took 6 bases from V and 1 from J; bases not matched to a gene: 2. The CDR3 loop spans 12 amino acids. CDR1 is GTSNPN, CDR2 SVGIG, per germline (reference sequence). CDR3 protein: CACRTGNTEAFF. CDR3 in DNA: TGTGCCTGCCGGACAGGGAACACTGAAGCTTTCTTT.

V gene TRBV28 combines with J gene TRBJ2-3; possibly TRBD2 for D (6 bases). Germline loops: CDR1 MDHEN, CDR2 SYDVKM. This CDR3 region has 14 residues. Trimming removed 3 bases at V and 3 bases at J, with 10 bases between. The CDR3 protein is CASSLAGTTDTQYF. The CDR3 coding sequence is TGTGCCAGCAGTTTGGCCGGGACTACAGATACGCAGTATTTT.

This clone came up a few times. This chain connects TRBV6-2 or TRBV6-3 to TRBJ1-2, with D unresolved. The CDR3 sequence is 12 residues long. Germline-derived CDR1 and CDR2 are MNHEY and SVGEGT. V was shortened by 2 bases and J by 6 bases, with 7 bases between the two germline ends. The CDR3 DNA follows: TGTGCCAGCAGTTACGGAGGCAATGGCTACACCTTC. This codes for CASSYGGNGYTF.

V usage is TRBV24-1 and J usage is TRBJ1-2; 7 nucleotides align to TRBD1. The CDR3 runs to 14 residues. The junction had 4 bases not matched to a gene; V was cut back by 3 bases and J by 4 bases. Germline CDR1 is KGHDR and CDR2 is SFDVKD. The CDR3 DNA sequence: TGTGCCACCAGTGATCCGGACAGGACCTATGGCTACACCTTC. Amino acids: CATSDPDRTYGYTF.

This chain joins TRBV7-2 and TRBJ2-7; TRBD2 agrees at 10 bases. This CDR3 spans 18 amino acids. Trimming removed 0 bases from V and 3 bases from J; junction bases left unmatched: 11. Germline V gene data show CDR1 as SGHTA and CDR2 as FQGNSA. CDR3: CASSLATVAGGSVYEQYF. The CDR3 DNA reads TGTGCCAGCAGCTTAGCAACGGTAGCGGGGGGCTCGGTCTACGAGCAGTACTTC.